This TCR beta chain was documented in a study of blood T cell repertoires in COVID-19. Sequencing was performed with immunoSEQ multiplex PCR; in TCRdb, only in-frame clones are kept and a portion is missing. Of 200,000 to 250,000 clones in the sample, around 82% were seen once. Germline V CDR1 and CDR2: KGHSH, LQKENI. The length of the CDR3 is 14 residues. The J segment lost 7 bases and the V segment lost 3 bases, leaving 3 bases of the junction unmatched. This clonotype was obtained from a woman between 35 and 50 years old with acute or convalescent COVID-19. The rearrangement uses TRBV18 and TRBJ2-1; 10 nucleotides match TRBD2. Sequencing was performed on peripheral blood. The CDR3 loop reads CASSPSGGANEQFF. CDR3 bases: TGTGCCAGCTCACCGAGCGGGGGGGCTAATGAGCAGTTCTTC.